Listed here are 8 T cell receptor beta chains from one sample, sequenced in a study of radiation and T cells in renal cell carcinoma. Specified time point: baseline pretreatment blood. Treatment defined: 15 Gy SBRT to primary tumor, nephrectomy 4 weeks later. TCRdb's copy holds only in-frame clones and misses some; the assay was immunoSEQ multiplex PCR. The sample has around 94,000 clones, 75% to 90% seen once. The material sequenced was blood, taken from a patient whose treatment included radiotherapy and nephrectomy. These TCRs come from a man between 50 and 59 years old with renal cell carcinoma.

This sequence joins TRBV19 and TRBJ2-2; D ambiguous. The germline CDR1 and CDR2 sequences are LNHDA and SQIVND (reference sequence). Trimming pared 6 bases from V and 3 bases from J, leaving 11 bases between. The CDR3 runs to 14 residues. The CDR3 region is CASRVFPDTGELFF. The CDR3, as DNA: TGTGCCAGTAGGGTCTTTCCGGACACCGGGGAGCTGTTTTTT.

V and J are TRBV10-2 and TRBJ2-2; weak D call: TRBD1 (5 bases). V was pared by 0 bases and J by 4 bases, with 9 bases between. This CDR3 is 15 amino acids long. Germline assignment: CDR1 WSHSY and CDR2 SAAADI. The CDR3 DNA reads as TGCGCCAGCAGTGAGTCCTACGACAGCACCGGGGAGCTGTTTTTT. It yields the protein CASSESYDSTGELFF.

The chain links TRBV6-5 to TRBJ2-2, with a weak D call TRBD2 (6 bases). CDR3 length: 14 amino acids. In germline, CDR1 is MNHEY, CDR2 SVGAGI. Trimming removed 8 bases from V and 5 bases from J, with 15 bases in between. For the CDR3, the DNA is TGTGCCAGCGGGGCCCGACGGGGGACCGGGGAGCTGTTTTTT. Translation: CASGARRGTGELFF.

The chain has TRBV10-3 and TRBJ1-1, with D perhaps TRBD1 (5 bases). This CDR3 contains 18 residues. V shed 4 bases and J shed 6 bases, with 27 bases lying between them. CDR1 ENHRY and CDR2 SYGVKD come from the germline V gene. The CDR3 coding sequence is TGTGCCATCAGTGTGGGCGGGCCAGGGAAGGTTTCCCCCTCTGAAGCTTTCTTT. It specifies CAISVGGPGKVSPSEAFF.

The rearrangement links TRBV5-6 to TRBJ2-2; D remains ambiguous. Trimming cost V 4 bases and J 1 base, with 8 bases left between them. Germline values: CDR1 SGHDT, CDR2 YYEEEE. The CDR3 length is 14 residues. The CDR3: CASSLRKNTGELFF. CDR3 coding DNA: TGTGCCAGCAGCCTACGAAAGAACACCGGGGAGCTGTTTTTT.

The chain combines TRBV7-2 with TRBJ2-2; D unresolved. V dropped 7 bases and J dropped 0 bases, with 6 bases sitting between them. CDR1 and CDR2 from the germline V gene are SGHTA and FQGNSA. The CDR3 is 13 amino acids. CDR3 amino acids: CASKGPNTGELFF. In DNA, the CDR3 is TGTGCCAGCAAAGGCCCGAACACCGGGGAGCTGTTTTTT.

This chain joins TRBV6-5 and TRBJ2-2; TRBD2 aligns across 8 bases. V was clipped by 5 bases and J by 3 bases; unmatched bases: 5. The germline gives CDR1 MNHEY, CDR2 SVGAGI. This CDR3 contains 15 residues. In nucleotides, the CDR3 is TGTGCCAGCAGTCTGGGGACTAGGCACACCGGGGAGCTGTTTTTT. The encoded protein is CASSLGTRHTGELFF.

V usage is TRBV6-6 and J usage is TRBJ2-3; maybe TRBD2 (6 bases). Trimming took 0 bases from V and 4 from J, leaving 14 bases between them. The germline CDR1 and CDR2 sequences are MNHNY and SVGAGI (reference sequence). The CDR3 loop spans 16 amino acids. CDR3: CASSYSPIGGSDTQYF. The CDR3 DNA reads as TGTGCCAGCAGTTACTCCCCAATCGGGGGATCAGATACGCAGTATTTT.